The present entry profiles one T cell receptor (beta chain) with its context. Its target is unknown. Researchers ran the PCR with 60 Vbeta and 13 Jbeta primers. Sequencing was performed with immunoSEQ multiplex PCR; in TCRdb, only in-frame clones are kept and a portion is missing. Among some 160,000 clones listed, roughly 87% were seen once. The data belong to a study of cytomegalovirus exposure and HLA in healthy donors. Whole-study findings and limits: The study dropped some indistinguishable V segments, TRBV6-2 and TRBV6-3 among them.

V shed 0 bases and J shed 15 bases, with 20 bases lying between them. This CDR3 is built from 15 residues. Per germline, CDR1 MGHRA and CDR2 YSYEKL. V gene TRBV4-1 combines with J gene TRBJ1-4; a possible D gene is TRBD1 (5 bases). The sequence was obtained from a woman aged 50 to 60 in good health and CMV-seronegative. Sequencing was done on a sample of PBMCs. CDR3 loop: CASSQEFSGTLVVFF. In nucleotides, the CDR3 is TGCGCCAGCAGCCAAGAGTTCTCAGGGACTTTGGTGGTGTTTTTT.